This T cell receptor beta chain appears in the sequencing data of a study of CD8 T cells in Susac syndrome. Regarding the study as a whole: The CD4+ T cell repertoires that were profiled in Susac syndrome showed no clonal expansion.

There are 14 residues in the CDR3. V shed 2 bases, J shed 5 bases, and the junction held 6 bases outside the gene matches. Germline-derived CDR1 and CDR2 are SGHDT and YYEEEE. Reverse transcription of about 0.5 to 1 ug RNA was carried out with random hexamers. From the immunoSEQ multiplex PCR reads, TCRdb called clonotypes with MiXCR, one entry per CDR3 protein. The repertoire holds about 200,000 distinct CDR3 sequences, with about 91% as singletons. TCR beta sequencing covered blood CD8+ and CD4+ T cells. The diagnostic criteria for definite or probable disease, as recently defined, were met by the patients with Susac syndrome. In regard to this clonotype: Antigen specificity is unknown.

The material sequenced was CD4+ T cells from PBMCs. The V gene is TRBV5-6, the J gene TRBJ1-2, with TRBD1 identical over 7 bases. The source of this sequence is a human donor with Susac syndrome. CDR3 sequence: CASSLRGLGYGYTF. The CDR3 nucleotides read TGTGCCAGCAGCTTAAGGGGGCTGGGGTATGGCTACACCTTC. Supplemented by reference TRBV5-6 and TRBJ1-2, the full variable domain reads DAGVTQSPTHLIKTRGQQVTLRCSPKSGHDTVSWYQQALGQGPQFIFQYYEEEERQRGNFPDRFSGHQFPNYSSELNVNALLLGDSALYLCASSLRGLGYGYTFGSGTRLTVV.